The following is a T cell receptor beta chain sequence with its context. The CDR3 does not end in the conserved phenylalanine or tryptophan, so this is likely a read error. This sample was taken from a study of T cells in Graves' hyperthyroidism and ophthalmopathy. Amplification of TCR beta CDR3 regions was performed using RNA transcripts as template. TCR CDR3 regions were first amplified by RT-PCR with HTBI primers. One entry per CDR3 protein results from TCRdb running MiXCR on the multiplex PCR reads. The sample contains around 200,000 distinct CDR3 sequences, about 18% of which appear only once. Germline CDR1 reads DFQATT; CDR2 reads SNEGSKA (reference sequence). This CDR3 is 14 amino acids long. V lost 1 base and J lost 6, with 13 bases in between.

This TCR was recovered from a woman in her fifties or sixties with Graves' hyperthyroidism. The chain has TRBV20-1 and TRBJ1-5, with D possibly TRBD1 on 5 matching bases. The sequencing sample was made of blood. CDR3 coding DNA: TGCAGTGCTAGAGGGCCAGGGTTGGGTCAGCCCCAGCATCTT. Protein product: CSARGPGLGQPQHL.